This T cell receptor (beta chain) was profiled in a study of blood T cell repertoires in COVID-19. As for the study in general: The study drew acute and convalescent COVID-19 samples from the United States, Italy and Spain. From T cells, B-cell-depleted T cells, or PBMCs came the material, which was cDNA or gDNA.

Authors' data handling: Reference gene primer amplification yielded estimated nucleated cell counts. The method was immunoSEQ multiplex PCR; TCRdb's version includes in-frame clones alone and lacks a portion of them. That table is the source of V, J and clone size, and D and trimming were worked out from the DNA. The sample lists 150,000 to 180,000 clones, about four fifths occurring once. The V gene's germline CDR1 is SGHAT and CDR2 FQNNGV. Between the trimmed V and J ends, which lost 5 bases and 1 base, there was a span of 17 bases. CDR3 size: 16 residues. This sequence was found in a man between 60 and 70 years old with acute or convalescent COVID-19. The sample was peripheral blood. The J gene is TRBJ1-1, the V gene TRBV11-2; D may be TRBD1 (6 bases). The CDR3 DNA follows: TGTGCCAGCAGCACCTATACAGGGAGAAAGAACACTGAAGCTTTCTTT. Amino acids: CASSTYTGRKNTEAFF.